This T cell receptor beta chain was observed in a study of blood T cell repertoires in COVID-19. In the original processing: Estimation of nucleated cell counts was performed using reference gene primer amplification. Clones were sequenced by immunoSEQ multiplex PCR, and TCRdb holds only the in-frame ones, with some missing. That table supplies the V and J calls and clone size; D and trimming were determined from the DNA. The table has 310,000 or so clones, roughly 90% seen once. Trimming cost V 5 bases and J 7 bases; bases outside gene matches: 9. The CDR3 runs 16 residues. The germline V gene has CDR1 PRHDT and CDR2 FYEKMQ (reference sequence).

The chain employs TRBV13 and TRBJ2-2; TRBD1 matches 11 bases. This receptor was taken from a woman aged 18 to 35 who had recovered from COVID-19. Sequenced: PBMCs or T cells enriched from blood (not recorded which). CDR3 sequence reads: CASSRGQGAVSGELFF. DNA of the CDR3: TGTGCCAGCAGCCGAGGACAGGGGGCGGTTAGCGGGGAGCTGTTTTTT.